A selection of T cell receptor beta chains follows, all from one sample in a study of blood T cell repertoires in COVID-19. Clones were read by immunoSEQ multiplex PCR, and TCRdb kept only the in-frame ones, dropping some. The data contain 85,000 to 120,000 clones, 76% of them seen just once; the ten biggest clones take up under 8%. Source material: peripheral blood. The receptors here all came from a man older than 75 with COVID-19, enrolled during active disease. Each CDR3 is given with its conserved first and last residue. A D gene is named only where the DNA matches it firmly. Clone size is given for some rows only: seen once, a few or many times, or a class if the clone is expanded.

clone_size j_call v_call d_call cdr3_aa cdr3_nt
few TRBJ2-7 TRBV27 TRBD1 CASSWTGGPYEQYF TGTGCCAGCAGTTGGACAGGGGGACCCTACGAGCAGTACTTC
- TRBJ2-1 TRBV28 TRBD2 CASKLAGENDEQFF TGTGCCAGCAAACTAGCGGGAGAGAACGATGAGCAGTTCTTC
- TRBJ2-1 TRBV5-6 TRBD2 CASSLLTGGAYNEQFF TGTGCCAGCAGCTTGTTAACGGGAGGCGCCTACAATGAGCAGTTCTTC
- TRBJ2-3 TRBV28 TRBD1 CASSFQGVYTDTQYF TGTGCCAGCAGTTTCCAGGGGGTTTACACAGATACGCAGTATTTT
- TRBJ2-5 TRBV2 - CASSAELSRPETQYF TGTGCCAGCAGTGCGGAGCTTTCCCGTCCGGAGACCCAGTACTTC
- TRBJ1-4 TRBV6-5 TRBD1 CASMRTGSNEKLFF TGTGCCAGCATGCGGACAGGGAGTAATGAAAAACTGTTTTTT
- TRBJ2-7 TRBV25-1 TRBD2 CASTGRDEQYF TGTGCCAGCACAGGGAGGGACGAGCAGTACTTC
- TRBJ1-2 TRBV5-1 TRBD1 CASGVGGQDGYTF TGCGCCAGCGGGGTTGGGGGACAGGATGGCTACACCTTC
- TRBJ1-4 TRBV27 - CASSVGRGANEKLFF TGTGCCAGCAGTGTCGGTAGGGGTGCTAATGAAAAACTGTTTTTT
- TRBJ2-7 TRBV29-1 TRBD2 CSVLAGVPYEQYF TGCAGCGTACTAGCGGGAGTGCCCTACGAGCAGTACTTC
once TRBJ2-7 TRBV5-1 - CASSLEGRPAYEQYF TGCGCCAGCAGCTTGGAGGGGCGACCGGCCTACGAGCAGTACTTC
- TRBJ2-7 TRBV29-1 - CSISTSSSYEQYF TGCAGCATTTCAACTTCAAGCTCCTACGAGCAGTACTTC
- TRBJ2-7 TRBV6-6 - CASRTGPLSYEQYF TGTGCCAGCAGGACAGGACCTCTATCCTACGAGCAGTACTTC
few TRBJ2-1 TRBV7-9 TRBD2 CASSSRTSGNEQFF TGTGCCAGCAGCTCTAGGACTAGCGGCAATGAGCAGTTCTTC
- TRBJ2-2 TRBV11-3 - CASSLGGNTGELFF TGTGCCAGCAGCTTAGGCGGGAACACCGGGGAGCTGTTTTTT
- TRBJ1-2 TRBV21-1 - CASSGHLPGEIYGYTF TGTGCCAGCAGCGGGCATCTTCCAGGGGAAATCTATGGCTACACCTTC
- TRBJ1-4 TRBV4-1 TRBD1 CASSPGGTGNEKLFF TGCGCCAGCAGCCCAGGAGGGACAGGAAATGAAAAACTGTTTTTT
few TRBJ1-5 TRBV6-6 TRBD1 CASTGTGSQNQPQHF TGTGCCAGCACCGGGACAGGCAGTCAAAATCAGCCCCAGCATTTT
- TRBJ1-4 TRBV29-1 - CSARSGNEKLFF TGCAGCGCCCGATCCGGTAATGAAAAACTGTTTTTT
- TRBJ1-6 TRBV28 TRBD1 CASSLPGQGISPLHF TGTGCCAGCAGTCTCCCGGGACAGGGGATTTCACCCCTCCACTTT
few TRBJ2-1 TRBV13 TRBD2 CASSFQSGSRYNEQFF TGTGCCAGCAGCTTCCAAAGCGGGAGTAGGTACAATGAGCAGTTCTTC
few TRBJ2-7 TRBV9 - CASSVGGAGSSYEQYF TGTGCCAGCAGCGTGGGGGGGGCGGGAAGCTCCTACGAGCAGTACTTC
- TRBJ1-4 TRBV18 TRBD1 CASSPPDAGQAREKLFF TGTGCCAGCTCACCACCCGACGCTGGACAGGCTCGGGAAAAACTGTTTTTT
- TRBJ2-5 TRBV4-2 TRBD2 CASSQDGGREETQYF TGTGCCAGCAGCCAAGATGGCGGGAGGGAAGAGACCCAGTACTTC
- TRBJ2-2 TRBV28 - CASKFETGELFF TGTGCCAGCAAATTTGAGACCGGGGAGCTGTTTTTT
- TRBJ2-1 TRBV5-1 - CASSLGLGGLSYNEQFF TGCGCCAGCAGCTTGGGGCTCGGGGGACTCTCCTACAATGAGCAGTTCTTC
- TRBJ1-5 TRBV6-1 - CASSEVSNQPQHF TGTGCCAGCAGTGAAGTAAGCAATCAGCCCCAGCATTTT
- TRBJ2-7 TRBV6-5 - CASRPLTSALEQYF TGTGCCAGCAGACCCCTGACATCAGCCTTGGAGCAGTACTTC
- TRBJ2-1 TRBV18 - CASSPSYTSNSYNEQFF TGTGCCAGCTCACCATCATATACTAGCAACTCCTACAATGAGCAGTTCTTC
- TRBJ1-1 TRBV7-9 - CASSPSSKEGEAFF TGTGCCAGCAGCCCTAGTAGTAAGGAGGGTGAAGCTTTCTTT
- TRBJ2-6 TRBV19 - CASSKSSGANVLTF TGTGCCAGTAGTAAGAGCTCTGGGGCCAACGTCCTGACTTTC
- TRBJ2-7 TRBV7-8 TRBD2 CASSLGVAGGGYEQYF TGTGCCAGCAGCTTAGGGGTAGCGGGAGGAGGCTACGAGCAGTACTTC
- TRBJ2-1 TRBV6-5 - CASRDTGKDEQFF TGTGCCAGCAGGGACACAGGGAAGGATGAGCAGTTCTTC
few TRBJ1-1 TRBV6-5 - CASAQAGSEAFF TGTGCCAGCGCTCAGGCAGGATCCGAAGCTTTCTTT
- TRBJ2-7 TRBV28 TRBD2 CASRSGGANYEQYF TGTGCCAGCAGATCGGGGGGAGCGAATTACGAGCAGTACTTC
few TRBJ2-3 TRBV9 - CASSNGAPASTDTQYF TGTGCCAGCAGTAATGGGGCGCCCGCTAGCACAGATACGCAGTATTTT
- TRBJ2-7 TRBV20-1 - CSVAGLYEQYF TGCAGTGTAGCAGGACTCTACGAGCAGTACTTC
- TRBJ2-7 TRBV2 - CASTDGEEQYF TGTGCCAGCACCGACGGGGAAGAGCAGTACTTC
- TRBJ2-3 TRBV10-1 TRBD2 CASSRAGGLAGSDTQYF TGCGCCAGCAGTCGGGCAGGGGGACTAGCGGGTTCAGATACGCAGTATTTT
- TRBJ2-3 TRBV18 - CASSPGHTSTDTQYF TGTGCCAGCTCACCAGGACACACTAGCACAGATACGCAGTATTTT
- TRBJ1-2 TRBV3-1/TRBV3-2 TRBD1 CASSQGDRGNYGYTF TGTGCCAGCAGCCAGGGTGACAGGGGGAACTATGGCTACACCTTC
- TRBJ2-1 TRBV6-5 TRBD2 CASSSPLAGGYNEQFF TGTGCCAGCAGTTCCCCCCTAGCGGGGGGATACAATGAGCAGTTCTTC
- TRBJ1-1 TRBV3-1/TRBV3-2 - CASSARVNTEAFF TGTGCCAGCAGCGCCAGGGTGAACACTGAAGCTTTCTTT
- TRBJ2-1 TRBV4-2 TRBD2 CASSQEFGLAGVNEQFF TGTGCCAGCAGCCAAGAGTTCGGACTAGCGGGAGTCAATGAGCAGTTCTTC
- TRBJ2-1 TRBV2 TRBD2 CASSQAGGRGFF TGTGCCAGCTCCCAAGCGGGAGGGAGGGGGTTCTTC
- TRBJ2-7 TRBV5-1 - CASSLDEAAQSSYEQYF TGCGCCAGCAGCTTGGATGAGGCAGCTCAATCCTCCTACGAGCAGTACTTC
once TRBJ2-5 TRBV19 - CASRRADQETQYF TGTGCCAGTAGACGAGCGGACCAAGAGACCCAGTACTTC
- TRBJ2-3 TRBV2 - CASSRFLIGGRAQYF TGTGCCAGCAGCCGATTCTTGATAGGGGGTCGGGCGCAGTATTTT
- TRBJ2-7 TRBV20-1 - CSARLLESEYF TGCAGTGCTAGATTACTCGAGTCGGAGTACTTC
- TRBJ2-7 TRBV24-1 TRBD2 CATSAGLAGVGEQYF TGTGCCACCAGTGCTGGACTAGCGGGAGTTGGCGAGCAGTACTTC
- TRBJ2-7 TRBV5-1 TRBD1 CASSKSGTGGFRYEQYF TGCGCCAGCAGCAAATCCGGGACAGGGGGCTTTAGATACGAGCAGTACTTC
- TRBJ1-5 TRBV2 - CASRRGQSNQPQHF TGTGCCAGCAGGCGAGGACAGAGCAATCAGCCCCAGCATTTT
- TRBJ2-4 TRBV14 TRBD2 CASSQGNGRDIQYF TGTGCCAGCAGCCAAGGGAACGGGAGGGACATTCAGTACTTC
- TRBJ1-4 TRBV18 TRBD1 CASSQGQGGTNEKLFF TGTGCCAGCTCACAGGGACAGGGAGGAACTAATGAAAAACTGTTTTTT
- TRBJ2-1 TRBV27 TRBD2 CASSLSAGGVYNEQFF TGTGCCAGCAGTTTATCGGCGGGGGGCGTCTACAATGAGCAGTTCTTC
few TRBJ1-6 TRBV5-4 - CASSLVRGNNNSPLHF TGTGCCAGCAGCTTGGTAAGGGGGAATAATAATTCACCCCTCCACTTT
few TRBJ2-3 TRBV4-3 TRBD2 CASSQDVAGGPDTQYF TGCGCCAGCAGCCAAGACGTAGCGGGAGGGCCGGATACGCAGTATTTT